These 19 T cell receptor beta chains were sequenced from one sample in a study of Graves' ophthalmopathy and Graves' hyperthyroidism. RNA transcripts yielded amplified TCR beta CDR3 regions. Second-round multiplex PCR came after first-round RT-PCR with HTBI primers. TCRdb reanalysed the multiplex PCR reads using MiXCR and keeps one entry per CDR3 protein. Of 350,000 to 450,000 distinct CDR3 sequences listed, more than 20% are singletons. Source material: peripheral blood. Receptors were obtained from a woman aged 18 to 35 with stable Graves' hyperthyroidism.

The chain links TRBV30 to TRBJ1-5; D gene uncertain. In germline, CDR1 is GTSNPN, CDR2 SVGIG (reference sequence). Trimming stripped 2 bases from V and 7 bases from J, with 12 bases between. The CDR3 has 13 amino acids. CDR3 in DNA: TGTGCCTGGAGTCCCGGTCCCGGACAGCCCCAGCATTTT. This gives the protein CAWSPGPGQPQHF.

The sample holds many counts of this clonotype. J is TRBJ2-2 and V is TRBV19; D ambiguous. V was shortened by 7 bases and J by 3 bases, with 12 bases between the two germline ends. CDR1 is LNHDA, CDR2 SQIVND, per germline (reference sequence). The length of the CDR3 is 14 residues. CDR3 nucleotide sequence: TGTGCCAGTAAATTGGACCTTTACACCGGGGAGCTGTTTTTT. Amino acids: CASKLDLYTGELFF.

This clonotype has a count of ten or more. In nucleotides, the CDR3 is TGCAGTGCTAGGAGGCGGGAGGGCCTTTCGGAGCAGTACTTC. Its translation: CSARRREGLSEQYF. The chain uses TRBV20-1 and TRBJ2-7; 9 bases fit TRBD2. Per the germline V gene, CDR1 is DFQATT and CDR2 is SNEGSKA (reference sequence). The V gene end was trimmed by 3 bases and the J gene end by 7 bases; junction bases not matched to a gene: 10. The CDR3 extends over 14 amino acids.

This clonotype was seen many times. The V call is TRBV6-1, the J call TRBJ1-1; TRBD1 agrees at 7 bases. The CDR3 loop spans 15 amino acids. Looked up from germline, CDR1 is MNHNS and CDR2 is SASEGT. The ends lost 6 bases at V and 4 bases at J; junction bases unmatched: 11. The CDR3 DNA is TGTGCCAGCAGGGACAGGCCCGGGGATGGCACTGAAGCTTTCTTT. Translated, it gives CASRDRPGDGTEAFF.

Notes on this clonotype: A much larger clone lies a single base off, so this may be a read error. Here the CDR3 omits its conserved ending phenylalanine or tryptophan, so a read error is the likely source. The chain has TRBV7-2 and TRBJ2-7, with a possible D match to TRBD2 (5 bases). V was trimmed by 0 bases and J by 4 bases, leaving 10 bases between them. CDR3 size: 14 residues. Germline V gene sequence: CDR1 SGHTA, CDR2 FQGNSA. The DNA of the CDR3 is TGTGCCAGCAGCTTAGCGAGGGCGGCTTACGAGCAGTACTTG. As protein: CASSLARAAYEQYL.

V usage is TRBV30 and J usage is TRBJ1-1; D possibly corresponds to TRBD1 (5 bases). CDR3 length: 16 residues. Germline V gene data show CDR1 as GTSNPN and CDR2 as SVGIG (reference sequence). V dropped 0 bases and J dropped 11 bases, with 25 bases sitting between them. The CDR3 nucleotides are TGTGCCTGGAGTGTACCGTTCCGGGGCCAAGGCTCACAGGCTTTCTTT. Residues: CAWSVPFRGQGSQAFF.

This chain joins TRBV12-3 or TRBV12-4 and TRBJ1-5; a weak D match, TRBD1 (5 bases). This CDR3 is 13 amino acids long. The V and J ends lost 2 bases and 5 bases respectively, with 7 bases between them. Here the CDR3 reads CASSLSGYQPQHF. In nucleotides, the CDR3 is TGTGCCAGCAGTTTATCAGGGTATCAGCCCCAGCATTTT.

This clonotype occurred many times. The gene calls are TRBV27 and TRBJ2-7; unclear D gene. The CDR3 covers 9 residues. In germline, CDR1 is MNHEY, CDR2 SMNVEV (reference sequence). V lost 10 bases and J 2 bases, leaving 3 bases between the germline ends. For the CDR3, the DNA is TGTGCCACCCCCTACGAGCAGTACTTC. It translates to CATPYEQYF.

The V and J genes are TRBV3-1 and TRBJ2-1; 7 bases map to TRBD2. CDR3 length: 18 amino acids. V lost 3 bases and J lost 4; bases outside the gene matches: 15. The germline V gene encodes CDR1 LGHDT and CDR2 YNNKEL (reference sequence). CDR3: CASSHIGTTKSLYNEQFF. The CDR3 DNA reads as TGTGCCAGCAGCCATATCGGGACTACGAAGTCGTTATACAATGAGCAGTTCTTC.

As concerns this clonotype: A much bigger clone sits one base away, suggesting this may be a read error. The CDR3 does not close with the conserved phenylalanine or tryptophan, likely indicating a read error. The chain couples TRBV11-2 to TRBJ2-2, with 12 nucleotides matching TRBD2. CDR3 size: 16 residues. CDR1 and CDR2 from the germline V gene are SGHAT and FQNNGV. V lost 5 bases, J lost 4 bases, and 5 bases stayed unmatched. The CDR3 protein is CASSQGLAGFTGELFL. The CDR3 DNA reads as TGTGCCAGCAGCCAAGGACTAGCGGGGTTCACCGGGGAGCTGTTTTTG.

This clonotype was counted at least ten times. The CDR3, as DNA: TGTGCCAGCAGCTTATTTCGGTTCCAGGGGGGAAACACTGAAGCTTTCTTT. Protein: CASSLFRFQGGNTEAFF. This chain joins TRBV7-9 and TRBJ1-1; 7 bases align to TRBD1. Trimming took 2 bases from V and 2 from J; bases not matched to a gene: 11. This CDR3 is 17 amino acids long. Looked up from germline, CDR1 is SEHNR and CDR2 is FQNEAQ (reference sequence).

The rearrangement joins TRBV6-5 to TRBJ2-7, with D perhaps TRBD2 (5 bases). The CDR3 contains 14 residues. V dropped 4 bases and J dropped 6 bases, with 16 bases sitting between them. Germline assignment: CDR1 MNHEY and CDR2 SVGAGI. CDR3 in amino acids: CASSLIGMPAEQYF. The CDR3 nucleotides read TGTGCCAGCAGTTTGATCGGGATGCCCGCCGAGCAGTACTTC.

This clonotype was seen at least ten times. J is TRBJ2-7 and V is TRBV6-5; 7 bases are shared with TRBD2. This CDR3 is 14 amino acids long. The V gene end was trimmed by 1 base and the J gene end by 5 bases; junction bases not matched to a gene: 5. CDR1 is MNHEY, CDR2 SVGAGI, per germline. CDR3 nucleotides: TGTGCCAGCAGTTACTGGGGAGGGAGGGACGAGCAGTACTTC. Translated: CASSYWGGRDEQYF.

This chain links TRBV20-1 with TRBJ2-2; 10 bases fit TRBD1. Trimming removed 5 bases from V and 3 bases from J; junction bases left unmatched: 3. Germline V lookup: CDR1 DFQATT, CDR2 SNEGSKA (reference sequence). The CDR3 is 14 amino acids. The CDR3 nucleotides are TGCAGTGCTTCGGACAGGGGGGACACCGGGGAGCTGTTTTTT. Translated, it gives CSASDRGDTGELFF.

Many counts were recorded for this clonotype. J is TRBJ1-6 and V is TRBV7-2; TRBD1 might be the D (5 bases). Trimming left V 6 bases short and J 7 bases short, with 16 bases between. The CDR3 contains 15 residues. Germline CDR1 SGHTA, CDR2 FQGNSA. In DNA form, the CDR3 reads TGTGCCAGCAGAGTCGTCGGGGACTTGAATTCACCCCTCCACTTT. Protein sequence: CASRVVGDLNSPLHF.

At least ten counts were recorded for this clonotype. The chain carries TRBV28 and TRBJ2-6; D might be TRBD1 (6 bases). CDR3 length: 17 amino acids. The V end was cut by 6 bases, the J end by 0 bases, with 15 bases between. The V gene's germline CDR1 is MDHEN and CDR2 SYDVKM. The CDR3: CASRTGFASSGANVLTF. Written as DNA, the CDR3 is TGTGCCAGCAGAACAGGGTTTGCGAGCTCTGGGGCCAACGTCCTGACTTTC.

This chain connects TRBV9 to TRBJ2-5; D is possibly TRBD2 (6 bases). This CDR3 contains 13 residues. Germline lookup yields CDR1 SGDLS and CDR2 YYNGEE. V lost 5 bases to trimming and J lost 5 bases, with 13 bases between them. The CDR3 region is CASSGRLDETQYF. The CDR3, as DNA: TGTGCCAGCAGTGGAAGACTAGACGAGACCCAGTACTTC.

The table lists this clonotype with many counts. This rearrangement joins TRBV28 to TRBJ2-4, with D possibly matching TRBD1 (6 bases). V dropped 5 bases and J dropped 6 bases, with 17 bases sitting between them. The CDR3 extends over 15 amino acids. Germline V CDR1 and CDR2: MDHEN, SYDVKM. The CDR3: CASSTLQGSVNIQYF. In DNA form, the CDR3 reads TGTGCCAGCAGTACTTTACAGGGCTCGGTAAACATTCAGTACTTC.

Only one count was recorded for this clonotype. V usage is TRBV28 and J usage is TRBJ1-1; possibly TRBD1 for D (6 bases). The V end was cut by 3 bases, the J end by 0 bases, with 17 bases between. CDR1 is MDHEN, CDR2 SYDVKM, per germline. The CDR3 runs 17 residues. The CDR3 DNA sequence: TGTGCCAGCAGTTTGGACAGCCTAGCGGGGATGAACACTGAAGCTTTCTTT. This sequence encodes CASSLDSLAGMNTEAFF.